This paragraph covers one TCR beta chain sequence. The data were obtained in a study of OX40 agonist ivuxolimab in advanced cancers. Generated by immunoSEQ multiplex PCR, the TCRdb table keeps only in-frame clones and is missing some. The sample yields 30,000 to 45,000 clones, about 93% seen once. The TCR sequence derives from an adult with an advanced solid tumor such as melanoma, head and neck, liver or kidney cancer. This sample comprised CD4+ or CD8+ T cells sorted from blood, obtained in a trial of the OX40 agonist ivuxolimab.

This CDR3 reads CASSWGPGSYEQYF. CDR3 DNA sequence: TGTGCCAGCAGCTGGGGGCCCGGGAGCTACGAGCAGTACTTC. The chain recombines TRBV7-2 with TRBJ2-7, with D possibly being TRBD1 or TRBD2 (6 bases each). This CDR3 comprises 14 residues. In germline, CDR1 is SGHTA, CDR2 FQGNSA. V was cut by 4 bases and J by 3 bases, with 13 bases left in between.